The 2 T cell receptor beta chains listed next were all sequenced from one sample in a study of patients and donors after allogeneic stem cell transplantation. TCRdb re-called the RT-PCR reads through MiXCR, storing one row per CDR3 protein. The sample carries 400,000 to 450,000 distinct CDR3 sequences, roughly 17% recorded once. The sequenced sample consisted of blood, either unsorted or a sorted T cell fraction (not recorded which). Receptors were obtained from a human donor who was either an allogeneic HSCT recipient or a stem cell or donor lymphocyte infusion donor (not recorded which). It is not recorded whose cells these are; they may come from a transplant donor.

The chain uses TRBV19 and TRBJ2-7; D remains unclear. CDR3 length equals 17 residues. The germline gives CDR1 LNHDA, CDR2 SQIVND (reference sequence). The ends were cut back, 0 bases at V and 2 bases at J, with 17 bases in the middle. CDR3 region: CASSIEAALGSTYEQYF. The CDR3 bases are TGTGCCAGTAGTATAGAGGCCGCGCTCGGTTCCACCTACGAGCAGTACTTC.

The table lists this clonotype with a few counts. The V gene is TRBV6-5, the J gene TRBJ2-7; TRBD1 is a possible D gene (5 bases). Germline CDR1 reads MNHEY; CDR2 reads SVGAGI. This CDR3 contains 14 residues. Trimming removed 1 base from V and 0 bases from J, with 7 bases in between. The CDR3 bases are TGTGCCAGCAGTTACTACAGGTCCTCCTACGAGCAGTACTTC. This gives the protein CASSYYRSSYEQYF.